This T cell receptor beta chain was identified during a study of OX40 agonist ivuxolimab in advanced cancers. Study summary: Ivuxolimab, an agonistic anti-OX40 (CD134) antibody, was given to patients. Whole-study results and caveats: On average, a greater number of expanded clones characterised CD8+ T cells relative to CD4+. The CD4+ and CD8+ T cells in the blood had expanded clonally by week 6 at 0.1 to 3.0 mg/kg.

TCRdb keeps only in-frame clones here, not all; method: immunoSEQ multiplex PCR. The table records roughly 61,000 clones, 80% to 95% of them present only once. On this clone: The target antigen is unknown.

The cohort excluded patients with autoimmune disease history or systemic immunosuppression. V was shortened by 5 bases and J by 10 bases, with 12 bases between the two germline ends. Germline V CDR1 and CDR2: MGHRA, YSYEKL. There are 12 residues in the CDR3. The sequence derives from an adult with an advanced solid tumor such as melanoma, head and neck, liver or kidney cancer. Sequenced here: CD4+ or CD8+ T cells sorted from blood, sampled in a trial of the OX40 agonist ivuxolimab. The chain joins TRBV4-1 to TRBJ2-1; D not certain. DNA of the CDR3: TGCGCCAGCAGCGATAGGGTCCCCGAGCAGTTCTTC. Residues: CASSDRVPEQFF.